This TCR beta chain was sequenced for a study of blood T cell repertoires in COVID-19. Study context: There were acute and convalescent COVID-19 samples, and they came from the United States, Italy and Spain. T cells, B-cell-depleted T cells, or PBMCs provided the cDNA or gDNA that served as material.

Sequenced by immunoSEQ multiplex PCR; TCRdb stores in-frame clones only, minus some. The data show around 160,000 clones, with 85% to 90% seen just once and about 5.7% held by the top ten. This CDR3 is 13 amino acids long. Germline assignment: CDR1 MNHEY and CDR2 SVGAGI. The V end was cut by 2 bases, the J end by 4 bases, with 8 bases between. The origin of this receptor is a man older than 75 with acute or convalescent COVID-19. Sequenced sample: peripheral blood. The genes are TRBV6-5 and TRBJ1-2; D is unclear. The CDR3 sequence is CASSYDTAYGYTF. In nucleotides, the CDR3 is TGTGCCAGCAGTTACGACACAGCCTATGGCTACACCTTC.